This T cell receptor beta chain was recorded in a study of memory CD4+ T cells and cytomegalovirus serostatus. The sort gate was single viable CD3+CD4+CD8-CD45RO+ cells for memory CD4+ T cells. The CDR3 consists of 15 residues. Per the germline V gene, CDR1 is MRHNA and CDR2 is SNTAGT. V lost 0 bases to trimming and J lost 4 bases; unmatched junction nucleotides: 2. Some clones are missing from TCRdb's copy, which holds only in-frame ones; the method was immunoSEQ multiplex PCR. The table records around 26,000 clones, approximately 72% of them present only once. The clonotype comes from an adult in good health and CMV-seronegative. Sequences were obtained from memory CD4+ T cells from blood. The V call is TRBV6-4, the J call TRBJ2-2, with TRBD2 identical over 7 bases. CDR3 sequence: CASSDSWGGTGELFF. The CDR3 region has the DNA TGTGCCAGCAGTGACTCGTGGGGGGGCACCGGGGAGCTGTTTTTT.